These 30 T cell receptor beta chains were sequenced from one sample in a study of T cell responses to AZD1222 COVID-19 vaccine. TCRdb keeps only in-frame clones here, not all; method: immunoSEQ multiplex PCR. The repertoire holds 150,000 to 200,000 clones, with around nine tenths as singletons. This sample comprised peripheral blood, obtained on day 0 of AZD1222 vaccination. These receptors came from an adult in good health.

The J gene is TRBJ1-5, the V gene TRBV27, with 9 bases lining up with TRBD1. The CDR3 is 14 amino acids. Germline CDR1 is MNHEY and CDR2 is SMNVEV (reference sequence). The trim removed 6 bases at V and 7 bases at J, leaving 7 bases unmatched. This CDR3 is CASRARQGGQPQHF. CDR3 sequence (DNA): TGTGCCAGCAGAGCTCGACAGGGGGGGCAGCCCCAGCATTTT.

This chain links TRBV2 with TRBJ1-6, with 7 nucleotides matching TRBD1. Germline lookup yields CDR1 SNHLY and CDR2 FYNNEI. The V gene end was trimmed by 7 bases and the J gene end by 9 bases; junction bases not matched to a gene: 9. There are 14 residues in the CDR3. The CDR3 DNA follows: TGTGCCAGCACCGGACAGGTCCTTAGTTCACCCCTCCACTTT. This encodes CASTGQVLSSPLHF.

The chain recombines TRBV28 with TRBJ1-2; 10 nucleotides line up with TRBD1. V lost 6 bases and J lost 4; bases outside the gene matches: 5. The CDR3 loop spans 14 amino acids. CDR1 and CDR2 from the germline V gene are MDHEN and SYDVKM. As DNA, the CDR3 is TGTGCCAGCAGCCCCGGGACAGGGGCCTATGGCTACACCTTC. This encodes CASSPGTGAYGYTF.

The rearrangement joins TRBV30 to TRBJ1-1, with D uncertain. Trimming took 8 bases from V and 6 from J, leaving 22 bases between them. CDR3 length: 14 residues. Looked up from germline, CDR1 is GTSNPN and CDR2 is SVGIG (reference sequence). This CDR3 is CAVKTSDLTPEAFF. CDR3 DNA: TGTGCCGTTAAGACGTCAGATCTTACCCCTGAAGCTTTCTTT.

The chain has TRBV18 and TRBJ2-7, with 11 bases fitting TRBD2. Trimming took 3 bases from V and 0 from J; bases not matched to a gene: 10. The CDR3 contains 18 residues. Germline-derived CDR1 and CDR2 are KGHSH and LQKENI. This CDR3 is CASSPPGTSGGSSYEQYF. The CDR3 region has the DNA TGTGCCAGCTCACCTCCCGGGACTAGCGGAGGGAGCTCCTACGAGCAGTACTTC.

The rearrangement joins TRBV20-1 to TRBJ1-5, with 7 bases matching TRBD1. Germline V gives CDR1 DFQATT, CDR2 SNEGSKA (reference sequence). The ends lost 3 bases at V and 3 bases at J; junction bases unmatched: 5. CDR3 size: 14 residues. The DNA for the CDR3 is TGCAGTGCTAGTGGGGGACAGAACAATCAGCCCCAGCATTTT. Protein: CSASGGQNNQPQHF.

The CDR3 nucleotides read TGTGCCAGTAGTAATGCAGCAAGAGGGAATCAGCCCCAGCATTTT. Amino acids: CASSNAARGNQPQHF. The chain has TRBV19 and TRBJ1-5, with D hard to call. Trimming cost V 4 bases and J 4 bases, with 14 bases left between them. The CDR3 loop spans 15 amino acids. CDR1 LNHDA and CDR2 SQIVND come from the germline V gene (reference sequence).

The chain uses TRBV7-9 and TRBJ2-7, with 7 bases aligning to TRBD2. This CDR3 has 15 amino acids. CDR1 is SEHNR and CDR2 is FQNEAQ in the germline V gene (reference sequence). Trimming cost V 2 bases and J 0 bases; bases outside gene matches: 4. CDR3 sequence reads: CASSLNGGSSYEQYF. CDR3 DNA: TGTGCCAGCAGCTTAAACGGCGGGAGCTCCTACGAGCAGTACTTC.

In its sample, this clone was seen a few times. The V gene is TRBV19, the J gene TRBJ2-2; D assignment may be TRBD1 or TRBD2 (5 bases each). Deletions cut 7 bases from V and 2 bases from J, with 14 bases between. This CDR3 is 15 amino acids long. From germline, CDR1 is LNHDA and CDR2 SQIVND (reference sequence). The CDR3 protein is CASKQAGYNTGELFF. The CDR3 DNA reads as TGTGCCAGTAAACAGGCGGGTTATAACACCGGGGAGCTGTTTTTT.

The chain combines TRBV10-2 with TRBJ2-7; D is possibly TRBD1 (7 bases). Trimming cost V 0 bases and J 3 bases, with 18 bases left between them. The CDR3 runs 17 residues. The germline CDR1 and CDR2 sequences are WSHSY and SAAADI. The CDR3 spells CASSESEGAGWNYEQYF. CDR3 coding DNA: TGCGCCAGCAGTGAGTCGGAGGGGGCCGGGTGGAACTACGAGCAGTACTTC.

The J gene is TRBJ1-3, the V gene TRBV5-1; D call uncertain. V was trimmed by 4 bases and J by 0 bases, leaving 17 bases between them. Germline V gene sequence: CDR1 SGHRS, CDR2 YFSETQ. This CDR3 comprises 17 residues. CDR3 bases: TGCGCCAGCAGCCCCCAACCGCCGGGAAACTCTGGAAACACCATATATTTT. Translating it yields CASSPQPPGNSGNTIYF.

V is TRBV9 and J is TRBJ2-5, with D possibly matching TRBD1 (5 bases). Germline CDR1 is SGDLS and CDR2 is YYNGEE. V was trimmed by 0 bases and J by 5 bases, leaving 17 bases between them. This CDR3 spans 16 amino acids. CDR3: CASSVAMAGQGETQYF. DNA of the CDR3: TGTGCCAGCAGCGTAGCTATGGCTGGCCAGGGCGAGACCCAGTACTTC.

This clone was counted a single time. The gene calls are TRBV5-1 and TRBJ1-2, with D unclear. The CDR3 extends over 14 amino acids. Deletions cut 0 bases from V and 2 bases from J, with 8 bases between. Germline CDR1 is SGHRS and CDR2 is YFSETQ. Here the CDR3 reads CASSLVGQNYGYTF. The CDR3 DNA sequence: TGCGCCAGCAGCTTGGTGGGCCAGAACTATGGCTACACCTTC. The variable domain in full, completed from reference TRBV5-1 and TRBJ1-2, reads KAGVTQTPRYLIKTRGQQVTLSCSPISGHRSVSWYQQTPGQGLQFLFEYFSETQRNKGNFPGRFSGRQFSNSRSEMNVSTLELGDSALYLCASSLVGQNYGYTFGSGTRLTVV.

The V and J genes are TRBV5-5 and TRBJ2-3; D is unresolved. Trimming removed 0 bases from V and 0 bases from J, with 5 bases in between. CDR3 length: 14 residues. Germline V gives CDR1 SGHKS, CDR2 YYEKEE (reference sequence). The CDR3 here is CASSLGVSTDTQYF. The CDR3 nucleotides read TGTGCCAGCAGCTTGGGCGTTAGCACAGATACGCAGTATTTT.

CDR3 in DNA: TGTGCCAGCAGCTCGAACCCCGGGACTAGCGGGAGAGGTGGCTACGAGCAGTACTTC. Translation: CASSSNPGTSGRGGYEQYF. The chain links TRBV7-9 to TRBJ2-7; the match to TRBD2 covers 14 bases. The junction had 14 bases not matched to a gene; V was cut back by 4 bases and J by 3 bases. Germline assignment: CDR1 SEHNR and CDR2 FQNEAQ (reference sequence). The length of the CDR3 is 19 residues.

This sequence joins TRBV15 and TRBJ2-5; 14 bases line up with TRBD2. The CDR3 is 17 amino acids. Germline V CDR1 and CDR2: LNHNV, YYDKDF (reference sequence). V shed 7 bases and J 5 bases; nucleotides not matched to a gene: 12. This CDR3 is CATTPGLAGEAGETQYF. In DNA form, the CDR3 reads TGTGCCACCACCCCGGGACTAGCGGGAGAGGCGGGGGAGACCCAGTACTTC.

The chain recombines TRBV6-5 with TRBJ1-6; D gene uncertain. Germline V gene sequence: CDR1 MNHEY, CDR2 SVGAGI. This CDR3 region has 13 residues. V lost 8 bases, J lost 7 bases, and 12 bases lay in between. The CDR3 region is CASGLLRNSPLHF. The CDR3 bases are TGTGCCAGCGGGTTACTTCGGAATTCACCCCTCCACTTT.

This CDR3 is CASSFTPQGGRNGYTF. CDR3 DNA: TGTGCCAGCAGTTTTACCCCCCAGGGGGGAAGGAATGGCTACACCTTC. The V gene is TRBV27, the J gene TRBJ1-2; 7 nucleotides agree with TRBD1. Germline V gene lookup returns CDR1 MNHEY and CDR2 SMNVEV (reference sequence). Unmatched junction bases numbered 13, after V lost 3 bases and J lost 6 bases. This CDR3 comprises 16 residues.

This chain joins TRBV27 and TRBJ1-2; D may be TRBD1 (6 bases). In germline, CDR1 is MNHEY, CDR2 SMNVEV (reference sequence). With 2 bases removed from V and 4 bases from J, the gap between germline ends came to 11 bases. The CDR3 runs to 14 residues. DNA for the CDR3: TGTGCCAGCAGTTTAGGCAGGGGAGGCTATGGCTACACCTTC. Amino acid sequence: CASSLGRGGYGYTF.

The rearrangement links TRBV19 to TRBJ1-2; D remains ambiguous. Germline V gives CDR1 LNHDA, CDR2 SQIVND (reference sequence). This CDR3 comprises 15 residues. The V and J ends lost 2 bases and 2 bases respectively, with 12 bases between them. The CDR3 spells CASSISGNGNYGYTF. The CDR3 DNA is TGTGCCAGTAGTATAAGCGGGAACGGGAACTATGGCTACACCTTC.

The chain joins TRBV27 to TRBJ1-1; 7 bases are a match to TRBD1. CDR1 MNHEY and CDR2 SMNVEV come from the germline V gene (reference sequence). CDR3 size: 14 residues. V gave up 0 bases and J gave up 10 bases; unmatched junction bases: 8. The DNA of the CDR3 is TGTGCCAGCAGTTTATCGGTGACAGGGAAAGGAGCTTTCTTT. It specifies CASSLSVTGKGAFF.

V is TRBV6-6 and J is TRBJ1-2; 9 nucleotides match TRBD1. This CDR3 has 15 amino acids. Germline trimming cut 5 bases from V and 6 bases from J; bases unmatched to any gene: 10. Per germline, CDR1 MNHNY and CDR2 SVGAGI (reference sequence). CDR3 region: CASSPPRDRDDGYTF. The CDR3 nucleotides read TGTGCCAGCAGTCCGCCGAGGGACAGGGACGATGGCTACACCTTC.

V is TRBV3-1 (or the pseudogene TRBV3-2) and J is TRBJ2-3, with D perhaps TRBD1 or TRBD2 (5 bases each). This CDR3 region has 13 residues. Trimming cost V 3 bases and J 2 bases, with 6 bases left between them. Per germline, CDR1 LGHDT and CDR2 YNNKEL (reference sequence). Here the CDR3 DNA reads TGTGCCAGCAGCCAGGGGACCACAGATACGCAGTATTTT. As protein: CASSQGTTDTQYF.

The chain uses TRBV19 and TRBJ2-5; 13 bases are a match to TRBD2. This CDR3 comprises 15 residues. V shed 8 bases and J 5 bases; nucleotides not matched to a gene: 8. Germline CDR1 LNHDA, CDR2 SQIVND (reference sequence). The CDR3: CASEAGTSGKETQYF. DNA for the CDR3: TGTGCCAGTGAGGCCGGGACTAGCGGGAAGGAGACCCAGTACTTC.

The chain combines TRBV25-1 with TRBJ2-3; D ambiguous. CDR1 and CDR2 from the germline V gene are MGHDK and SYGVNS. Trimming stripped 1 base from V and 1 base from J, with 9 bases between. This CDR3 region has 15 residues. For the CDR3, the DNA is TGTGCCAGCAGTGAATCGCAACCCCGCACAGATACGCAGTATTTT. Protein sequence: CASSESQPRTDTQYF.

The chain is built from TRBV6-1 and TRBJ1-5; D not certain. The CDR3 sequence is 18 residues long. Germline CDR1 MNHNS, CDR2 SASEGT. V lost 1 base and J 2 bases, leaving 18 bases between the germline ends. CDR3 sequence: CASSEDLGRRQGNQPQHF. CDR3 DNA sequence: TGTGCCAGCAGTGAAGATCTCGGGCGGCGTCAGGGCAATCAGCCCCAGCATTTT.

V and J are TRBV6-5 and TRBJ1-5; D remains unclear. V was trimmed by 0 bases and J by 0 bases, leaving 6 bases between them. Germline assignment: CDR1 MNHEY and CDR2 SVGAGI. The CDR3 covers 15 residues. The CDR3 sequence: CASSYSAYSNQPQHF. For the CDR3, the DNA is TGTGCCAGCAGTTACTCCGCCTATAGCAATCAGCCCCAGCATTTT.

The V gene is TRBV10-1, the J gene TRBJ1-1; D possibly corresponds to TRBD1 (5 bases). Germline CDR1 reads WNHNN; CDR2 reads SYGVQD (reference sequence). The CDR3 has 13 residues. Between the trimmed V and J ends, which lost 6 bases and 1 base, there was a span of 9 bases. The CDR3, as DNA: TGCGCCAGCAGCTGGACAACGAACACTGAAGCTTTCTTT. Translating it yields CASSWTTNTEAFF.

This chain joins TRBV19 and TRBJ1-2, with D uncertain. Germline V lookup: CDR1 LNHDA, CDR2 SQIVND (reference sequence). Trimming shortened V by 0 bases and J by 4 bases, and 6 bases separated the two germline ends. The CDR3 has 13 residues. CDR3 region: CASSIDQIYGYTF. CDR3 bases: TGTGCCAGTAGTATAGATCAGATCTATGGCTACACCTTC. The full variable domain, rest sourced from reference TRBV19 and TRBJ1-2, is DGGITQSPKYLFRKEGQNVTLSCEQNLNHDAMYWYRQDPGQGLRLIYYSQIVNDFQKGDIAEGYSVSREKKESFPLTVTSAQKNPTAFYLCASSIDQIYGYTFGSGTRLTVV.

This chain connects TRBV5-5 to TRBJ2-7, with no clear D. The CDR3 consists of 12 residues. Germline V lookup: CDR1 SGHKS, CDR2 YYEKEE (reference sequence). Trimming removed 0 bases from V and 2 bases from J, with 3 bases in between. The CDR3: CASSLDAYEQYF. In DNA, the CDR3 is TGTGCCAGCAGCTTGGATGCCTACGAGCAGTACTTC.